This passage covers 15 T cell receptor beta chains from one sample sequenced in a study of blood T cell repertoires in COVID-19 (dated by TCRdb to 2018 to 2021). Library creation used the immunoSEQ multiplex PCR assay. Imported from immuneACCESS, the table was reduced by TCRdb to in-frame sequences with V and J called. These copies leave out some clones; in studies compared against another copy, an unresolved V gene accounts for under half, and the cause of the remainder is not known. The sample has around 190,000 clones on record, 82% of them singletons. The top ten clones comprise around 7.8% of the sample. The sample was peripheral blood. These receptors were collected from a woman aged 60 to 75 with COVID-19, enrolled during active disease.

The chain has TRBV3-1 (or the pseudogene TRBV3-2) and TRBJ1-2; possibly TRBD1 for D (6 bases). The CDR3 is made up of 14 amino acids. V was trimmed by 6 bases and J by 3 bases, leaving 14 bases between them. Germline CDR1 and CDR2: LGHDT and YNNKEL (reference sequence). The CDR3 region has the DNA TGTGCCAGCAGGCGTACAGGGTGGGACTATGGCTACACCTTC. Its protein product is CASRRTGWDYGYTF.

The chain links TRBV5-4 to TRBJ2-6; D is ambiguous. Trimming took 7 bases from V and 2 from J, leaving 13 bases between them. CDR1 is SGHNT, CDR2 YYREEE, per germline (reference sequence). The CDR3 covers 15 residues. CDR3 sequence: CASGPGQAGANVLTF. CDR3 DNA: TGTGCCAGCGGCCCAGGCCAGGCTGGGGCCAACGTCCTGACTTTC.

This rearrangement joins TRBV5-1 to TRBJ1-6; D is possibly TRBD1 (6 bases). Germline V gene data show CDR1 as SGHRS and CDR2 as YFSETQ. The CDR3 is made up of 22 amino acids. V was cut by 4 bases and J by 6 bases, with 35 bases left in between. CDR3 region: CASSASNREMGIGFGVNSPLHF. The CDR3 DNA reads TGCGCCAGCAGCGCTTCGAACAGGGAGATGGGGATTGGATTCGGCGTTAATTCACCCCTCCACTTT.

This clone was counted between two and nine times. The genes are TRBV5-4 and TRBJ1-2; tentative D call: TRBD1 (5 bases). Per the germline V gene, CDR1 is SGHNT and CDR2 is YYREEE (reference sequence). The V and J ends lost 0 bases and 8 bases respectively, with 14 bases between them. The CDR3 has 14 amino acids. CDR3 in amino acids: CASSLVLGVGGYTF. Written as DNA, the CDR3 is TGTGCCAGCAGCTTGGTTTTAGGGGTAGGGGGCTACACCTTC.

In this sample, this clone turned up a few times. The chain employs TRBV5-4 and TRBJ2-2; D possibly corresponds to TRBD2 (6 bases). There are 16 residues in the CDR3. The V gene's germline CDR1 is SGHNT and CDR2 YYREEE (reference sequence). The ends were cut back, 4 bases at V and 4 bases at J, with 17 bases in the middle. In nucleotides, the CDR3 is TGTGCCAGCAGCCAAGAACGGGAGTCGGGCACCGGGGAGCTGTTTTTT. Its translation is CASSQERESGTGELFF.

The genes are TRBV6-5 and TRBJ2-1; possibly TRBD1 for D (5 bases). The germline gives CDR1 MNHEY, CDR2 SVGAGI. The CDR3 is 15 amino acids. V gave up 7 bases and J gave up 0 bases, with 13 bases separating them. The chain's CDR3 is CASNQGQSSYNEQFF. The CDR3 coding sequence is TGTGCCAGCAACCAAGGACAAAGCTCCTACAATGAGCAGTTCTTC.

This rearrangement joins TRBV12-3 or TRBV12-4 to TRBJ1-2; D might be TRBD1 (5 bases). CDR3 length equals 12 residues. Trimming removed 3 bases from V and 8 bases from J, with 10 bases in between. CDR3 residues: CASSLAGRGYTF. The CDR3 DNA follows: TGTGCCAGCAGTTTGGCAGGGAGGGGCTACACCTTC.

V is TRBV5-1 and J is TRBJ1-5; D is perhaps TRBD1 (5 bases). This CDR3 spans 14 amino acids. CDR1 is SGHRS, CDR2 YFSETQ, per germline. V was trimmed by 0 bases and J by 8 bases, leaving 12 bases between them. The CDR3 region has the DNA TGCGCCAGCAGCTTGGATGGGGCCCGGGAGCCCCAGCATTTT. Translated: CASSLDGAREPQHF.

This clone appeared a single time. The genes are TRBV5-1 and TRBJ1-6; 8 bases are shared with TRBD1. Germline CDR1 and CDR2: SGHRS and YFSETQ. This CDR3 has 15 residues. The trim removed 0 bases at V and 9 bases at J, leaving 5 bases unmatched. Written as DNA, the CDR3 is TGCGCCAGCAGCTTGGGACCAGGGGGCACTTCACCCCTCCACTTT. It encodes CASSLGPGGTSPLHF.

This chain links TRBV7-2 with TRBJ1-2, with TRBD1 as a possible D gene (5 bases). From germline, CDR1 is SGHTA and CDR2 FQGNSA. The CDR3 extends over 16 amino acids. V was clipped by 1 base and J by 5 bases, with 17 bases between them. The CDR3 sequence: CASSLDRSGIMYGYTF. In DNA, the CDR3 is TGTGCCAGCAGCTTAGATAGGTCAGGGATTATGTATGGCTACACCTTC. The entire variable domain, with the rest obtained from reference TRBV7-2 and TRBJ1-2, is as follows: GAGVSQSPSNKVTEKGKDVELRCDPISGHTALYWYRQSLGQGLEFLIYFQGNSAPDKSGLPSDRFSAERTGGSVSTLTIQRTQQEDSAVYLCASSLDRSGIMYGYTFGSGTRLTVV.

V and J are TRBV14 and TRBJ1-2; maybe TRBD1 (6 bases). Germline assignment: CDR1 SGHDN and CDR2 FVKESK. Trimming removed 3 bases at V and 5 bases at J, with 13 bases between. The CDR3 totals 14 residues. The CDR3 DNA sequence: TGTGCCAGCAGCCACGAGACAGGTCATTATGGCTACACCTTC. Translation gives CASSHETGHYGYTF.

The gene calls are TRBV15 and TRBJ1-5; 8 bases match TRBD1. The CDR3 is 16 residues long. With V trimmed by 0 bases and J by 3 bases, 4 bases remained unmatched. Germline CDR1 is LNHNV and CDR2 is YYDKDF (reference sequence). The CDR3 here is CATSRDAQGDNQPQHF. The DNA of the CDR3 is TGTGCCACCAGCAGAGATGCACAGGGGGACAATCAGCCCCAGCATTTT.

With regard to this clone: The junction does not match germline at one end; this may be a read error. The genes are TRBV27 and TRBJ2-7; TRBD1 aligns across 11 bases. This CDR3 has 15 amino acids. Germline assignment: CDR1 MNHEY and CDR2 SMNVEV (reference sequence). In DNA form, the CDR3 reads TGTGCCAGCAGCTTATCGGGACAGGGGGTTTTCGAGCAGTACTTC. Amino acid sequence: CASSLSGQGVFEQYF.

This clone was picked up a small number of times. Here the CDR3 reads CASSLAGQNTEAFF. The CDR3 coding sequence is TGTGCCAGCAGCTTAGCGGGACAGAACACTGAAGCTTTCTTT. The chain recombines TRBV7-9 with TRBJ1-1, with D maybe TRBD1 (6 bases). CDR1 and CDR2 from the germline V gene are SEHNR and FQNEAQ (reference sequence). V was trimmed by 0 bases and J by 1 base, leaving 6 bases between them. The CDR3 has 14 residues.

CDR3 nucleotide sequence: TGTGCCAGCAGCGGGGGACAGGGTCGAAACATTCAGTACTTC. Translating gives CASSGGQGRNIQYF. This chain joins TRBV5-4 and TRBJ2-4; 9 bases agree with TRBD1. CDR1 SGHNT and CDR2 YYREEE come from the germline V gene (reference sequence). V shed 4 bases and J 6 bases; nucleotides not matched to a gene: 5. The CDR3 loop spans 14 amino acids.